This T cell receptor beta chain emerged from a study of beta chain features in type 1 diabetes. Trimming shortened V by 1 base and J by 0 bases, and 10 bases separated the two germline ends. Germline loops: CDR1 LGHNA, CDR2 YNFKEQ. This CDR3 region has 17 residues. Stem cell-like memory, regulatory, central memory and naive CD4+ cells were sorted via CD45RO/CCR7/CD25/CD127/CD95/CD27. TCRB transcripts that were expressed got sequenced, as all of the isolated RNA had been reverse transcribed. The table came from immunoSEQ multiplex PCR; TCRdb's copy has only in-frame clones and leaves some out. Among roughly 250,000 clones listed, 68% were seen once. Study results and limitations: For type 1 diabetes patients, VDJ junctions showed fewer insertions and more deletions. Shorter templates might be favored by PCR, and equally so in patients and in controls.

On this clone: What it recognizes is unknown.

V gene TRBV4-2 combines with J gene TRBJ2-6; D gene unclear. The sequenced sample was naive CD4+ T cells from blood. The receptor was isolated from a man aged 30 to 39 in good health. CDR3 residues: CASSQGLQNSGANVLTF. CDR3 nucleotide sequence: TGTGCCAGCAGCCAAGGCTTACAGAACTCTGGGGCCAACGTCCTGACTTTC.